What follows are 28 T cell receptor beta chains derived from one specimen sequenced in a study of identical twins. TCRdb called the 5' RACE reads again in MiXCR, with one record for every CDR3 protein. The sample carries around 490,000 distinct CDR3 sequences, 13% to 15% recorded once. This sample also belongs to another study, concerning yellow fever vaccine responses in identical twins.

Material for sequencing was CD4+ T cells sorted from blood. The receptors come from a woman aged 18-29 years in good health.

The sample holds a few counts of this clonotype. This chain links TRBV6-2 or TRBV6-3 with TRBJ2-7; TRBD2 aligns across 11 bases. Looked up from germline, CDR1 is MNHEY and CDR2 is SVGEGT. There are 15 residues in the CDR3. V trimming: 2 bases; J trimming: 2 bases; junction bases outside the gene matches: 2. The CDR3 DNA reads TGTGCCAGCAGTTACGTAGCGGGAGGGCCCTACGAGCAGTACTTC. Translated, it gives CASSYVAGGPYEQYF.

This clonotype was recorded at least ten times. This chain connects TRBV5-1 to TRBJ1-5, with D unresolved. Germline loops: CDR1 SGHRS, CDR2 YFSETQ. Trimming took 4 bases from V and 5 from J, leaving 10 bases between them. The CDR3 spans 13 residues. The CDR3: CASSRGPDQPQHF. The CDR3 DNA sequence: TGCGCCAGCAGCCGCGGGCCGGATCAGCCCCAGCATTTT.

This clonotype was seen a few times. The rearrangement joins TRBV20-1 to TRBJ2-3; no clear D gene. The CDR3 contains 13 residues. V was pared by 1 base and J by 9 bases, with 14 bases between. The V gene's germline CDR1 is DFQATT and CDR2 SNEGSKA (reference sequence). CDR3 DNA: TGCAGTGCTAGAGCCACCTTAGAAGGGACGCAGTATTTT. It codes for CSARATLEGTQYF.

V gene TRBV12-3 or TRBV12-4 combines with J gene TRBJ2-7, with 8 nucleotides matching TRBD2. After removal of 1 base from V and 6 bases from J, the junction contained 8 bases not matched to a gene. The CDR3 totals 15 residues. In nucleotides, the CDR3 is TGTGCCAGCAGTTTAGGGGCGGGAGGTATGAGCGAGCAGTACTTC. Amino acids: CASSLGAGGMSEQYF.

This clonotype was seen only a few times. The chain uses TRBV5-1 and TRBJ2-2; 7 bases map to TRBD1. With V trimmed by 3 bases and J by 0 bases, 5 bases remained unmatched. CDR1 and CDR2 (germline): SGHRS, YFSETQ. This CDR3 is 16 amino acids long. CDR3 in DNA: TGCGCCAGCAGCTCGACAGGGTCGCCGAACACCGGGGAGCTGTTTTTT. Encoded protein: CASSSTGSPNTGELFF.

The sample holds a few counts of this clonotype. The CDR3 spells CASSLLAGGRYNEQFF. The CDR3 coding sequence is TGTGCCAGCAGCTTGCTCGCGGGGGGGCGATACAATGAGCAGTTCTTC. The chain combines TRBV5-6 with TRBJ2-1, with 9 bases fitting TRBD2. V dropped 1 base and J dropped 4; count of bases not matched to a gene: 6. This CDR3 contains 16 residues. CDR1 is SGHDT and CDR2 is YYEEEE in the germline V gene.

The chain employs TRBV7-9 and TRBJ1-4; D not certain. This CDR3 has 13 amino acids. Trimming took 6 bases from V and 5 from J, leaving 10 bases between them. Germline assignment: CDR1 SEHNR and CDR2 FQNEAQ (reference sequence). DNA of the CDR3: TGTGCCAGCAGGCCTTGGGTCAATGAAAAACTGTTTTTT. Encoded protein: CASRPWVNEKLFF.

The chain combines TRBV5-1 with TRBJ2-1; D could derive from TRBD1 or TRBD2 (5 bases each). The CDR3 length is 12 residues. Trimming left V 7 bases short and J 8 bases short, with 13 bases between. The V gene's germline CDR1 is SGHRS and CDR2 YFSETQ. The CDR3 reads CASARGGDEQFF. CDR3 nucleotide sequence: TGCGCCAGCGCGAGGGGTGGCGATGAGCAGTTCTTC.

The chain couples TRBV20-1 to TRBJ2-1; D gene ambiguous. V lost 0 bases, J lost 12 bases, and 9 bases lay in between. The germline gives CDR1 DFQATT, CDR2 SNEGSKA (reference sequence). CDR3 size: 11 residues. This CDR3 is CSARDIGGQFF. Written as DNA, the CDR3 is TGCAGTGCTAGAGATATCGGCGGGCAGTTCTTC.

The chain joins TRBV3-1 to TRBJ2-7; the match to TRBD1 covers 8 bases. The CDR3 spans 14 residues. Germline CDR1 LGHDT, CDR2 YNNKEL (reference sequence). V dropped 3 bases and J dropped 3; count of bases not matched to a gene: 4. This CDR3 reads CASSHGDRGYEQYF. The CDR3 DNA sequence: TGTGCCAGCAGCCACGGAGACAGGGGCTACGAGCAGTACTTC.

V and J are TRBV12-3 or TRBV12-4 and TRBJ2-1; 9 bases map to TRBD1. Losses at the gene ends were 5 bases for V and 6 bases for J; bases not matched to a gene: 11. This CDR3 is 16 amino acids long. The DNA of the CDR3 is TGTGCCAGCAGTCCTGGGAACAGGGGGCGTACCAATGAGCAGTTCTTC. Translating it yields CASSPGNRGRTNEQFF.

This clonotype was picked up many times. This rearrangement joins TRBV29-1 to TRBJ1-5, with 7 bases that match TRBD1. Trimming took 5 bases from V and 6 from J; bases not matched to a gene: 10. CDR3 length equals 14 residues. Germline V lookup: CDR1 SQVTM, CDR2 ANQGSEA. CDR3: CSVMTGPAGQPQHF. Here the CDR3 DNA reads TGCAGCGTTATGACAGGGCCCGCGGGTCAGCCCCAGCATTTT. Full variable domain (missing parts from reference TRBV29-1 and TRBJ1-5): SAVISQKPSRDICQRGTSLTIQCQVDSQVTMMFWYRQQPGQSLTLIATANQGSEATYESGFVIDKFPISRPNLTFSTLTVSNMSPEDSSIYLCSVMTGPAGQPQHFGDGTRLSIL.

Here the CDR3 reads CASSGGGSGARDTQYF. For the CDR3, the DNA is TGTGCCAGCAGCGGAGGGGGTAGCGGGGCCCGGGATACGCAGTATTTT. The chain recombines TRBV9 with TRBJ2-3, with TRBD2 identical over 8 bases. This CDR3 is built from 16 residues. The germline V gene encodes CDR1 SGDLS and CDR2 YYNGEE. Unmatched junction bases numbered 12, after V lost 3 bases and J lost 6 bases.

This chain connects TRBV20-1 to TRBJ2-3; 7 nucleotides align to TRBD1. V lost 8 bases and J lost 1; bases outside the gene matches: 15. CDR3 length: 16 amino acids. The germline V gene encodes CDR1 DFQATT and CDR2 SNEGSKA (reference sequence). The CDR3 loop reads CSPARQGAWGTDTQYF. In DNA, the CDR3 is TGCAGTCCAGCCCGACAGGGTGCCTGGGGCACAGATACGCAGTATTTT.

The genes are TRBV28 and TRBJ2-7, with a possible D match to TRBD1 (5 bases). CDR3 size: 14 residues. Trimming took off 2 bases at V and 2 bases at J, with 10 bases between the two ends. CDR1 and CDR2 from the germline V gene are MDHEN and SYDVKM. The CDR3 region is CASSLQGFTYEQYF. Here the CDR3 DNA reads TGTGCCAGCAGTTTACAGGGATTCACCTACGAGCAGTACTTC.

This clonotype was recorded many times. The J gene is TRBJ2-7, the V gene TRBV29-1; D could derive from TRBD1 or TRBD2 (5 bases each). The CDR3 loop spans 12 amino acids. CDR1 SQVTM and CDR2 ANQGSEA come from the germline V gene. The ends were cut back, 7 bases at V and 0 bases at J, with 10 bases in the middle. This chain's CDR3 is CSARDVSYEQYF. In DNA form, the CDR3 reads TGCAGCGCCAGGGACGTCTCCTACGAGCAGTACTTC.

V usage is TRBV12-3 or TRBV12-4 and J usage is TRBJ1-1; D is uncertain. Trimming pared 7 bases from V and 1 base from J, leaving 10 bases between. CDR3 size: 13 residues. CDR3 loop: CASTKGQNTEAFF. As DNA, the CDR3 is TGTGCCAGCACCAAGGGTCAGAACACTGAAGCTTTCTTT.

This clonotype was counted only a few times. This chain connects TRBV20-1 to TRBJ2-1; D unresolved. This CDR3 spans 17 amino acids. The germline CDR1 and CDR2 sequences are DFQATT and SNEGSKA (reference sequence). Deletions cut 3 bases from V and 0 bases from J, with 18 bases between. The CDR3 here is CSARARYSRSSYNEQFF. In nucleotides, the CDR3 is TGCAGTGCTAGGGCCCGCTACTCGCGGAGCTCCTACAATGAGCAGTTCTTC.

This clonotype came up many times. This chain uses TRBV3-1 with TRBJ2-5; TRBD1 is a possible D gene (6 bases). The V and J ends lost 3 bases and 2 bases respectively, with 7 bases between them. Germline V gene data show CDR1 as LGHDT and CDR2 as YNNKEL (reference sequence). The CDR3 totals 13 residues. The CDR3 DNA follows: TGTGCCAGCAGCCAGGGACAACAAGAGACCCAGTACTTC. Translated, it gives CASSQGQQETQYF.

This clonotype was seen a handful of times. V is TRBV10-3 and J is TRBJ1-1; perhaps TRBD1 as D (5 bases). There are 12 residues in the CDR3. CDR1 is ENHRY and CDR2 is SYGVKD in the germline V gene. V shed 11 bases and J shed 1 base, with 11 bases lying between them. CDR3 in DNA: TGTGCCGCGCAGGGTCAGAACACTGAAGCTTTCTTT. Encoded protein: CAAQGQNTEAFF.

This clonotype appeared a few times. J is TRBJ2-7 and V is TRBV12-3 or TRBV12-4; D unresolved. V was cut by 6 bases and J by 5 bases, with 5 bases left in between. The CDR3 is 10 residues long. This CDR3 reads CASRSHEQYV. CDR3 in DNA: TGTGCCAGCAGATCCCACGAGCAGTACGTC.

The gene calls are TRBV27 and TRBJ1-2; 7 bases match TRBD1. J was trimmed by 4 bases and V by 3 bases; bases with no gene match: 11. Germline values: CDR1 MNHEY, CDR2 SMNVEV (reference sequence). The CDR3 is made up of 16 amino acids. The CDR3 DNA sequence: TGTGCCAGCAGTTTTACCCAGGGGGGAGGCCTCTATGGCTACACCTTC. Protein product: CASSFTQGGGLYGYTF.

This sequence joins TRBV2 and TRBJ1-1; weak D call: TRBD1 (5 bases). CDR3 length: 13 residues. The V gene lost 1 base and the J gene lost 4 bases, with 7 bases spanning the gap. Germline CDR1 is SNHLY and CDR2 is FYNNEI. The chain's CDR3 is CASSEERGTEAFF. The CDR3, as DNA: TGTGCCAGCAGTGAAGAGAGGGGCACTGAAGCTTTCTTT.

This clonotype was counted only a few times. This chain uses TRBV18 with TRBJ2-1; D is ambiguous. The CDR3 has 16 amino acids. The V gene's germline CDR1 is KGHSH and CDR2 LQKENI. Deletions cut 3 bases from V and 5 bases from J, with 17 bases between. In DNA, the CDR3 is TGTGCCAGCTCACCTCCGGGCCCTAGATGGGACAATGAGCAGTTCTTC. This translates into CASSPPGPRWDNEQFF.

The chain employs TRBV10-3 and TRBJ2-7; D remains ambiguous. The V and J ends lost 5 bases and 4 bases respectively, with 6 bases between them. The CDR3 has 11 residues. Germline CDR1 and CDR2: ENHRY and SYGVKD. CDR3 sequence reads: CAISFPYEQYV. CDR3 coding DNA: TGTGCCATCAGTTTCCCATACGAGCAGTACGTC.

This clonotype was detected a few times. The chain employs TRBV10-3 and TRBJ1-1; D ambiguous. V lost 3 bases and J 1 base, leaving 6 bases between the germline ends. Germline assignment: CDR1 ENHRY and CDR2 SYGVKD. The CDR3 is 13 residues long. CDR3 sequence: CAISDRENTEAFF. As DNA, the CDR3 is TGTGCCATCAGTGACAGAGAGAACACTGAAGCTTTCTTT.

This clonotype was recorded a few times. The chain joins TRBV28 to TRBJ1-4; 7 nucleotides line up with TRBD1. CDR3 size: 15 residues. Germline CDR1 is MDHEN and CDR2 is SYDVKM. Trimming took 6 bases from V and 8 from J; bases not matched to a gene: 12. The CDR3 sequence: CASSPEGGLKEKLFF. CDR3 in DNA: TGTGCCAGCAGCCCGGAAGGGGGCTTAAAGGAAAAACTGTTTTTT.

CDR3 bases: TGTGCCAGCAGTTCCCACCCTCGGGGGGCCACCGGGGAGCTGTTTTTT. Its translation: CASSSHPRGATGELFF. This chain links TRBV28 with TRBJ2-2, with D possibly TRBD2 on 7 matching bases. V lost 4 bases and J lost 4, with 16 bases in between. This CDR3 is built from 16 residues. CDR1 and CDR2 from the germline V gene are MDHEN and SYDVKM.